These 17 T cell receptor beta chains came from one sample sequenced in a study of OX40 agonist ivuxolimab in advanced cancers. Some clones are missing from TCRdb's copy, which holds only in-frame ones; the method was immunoSEQ multiplex PCR. Of some 90,000 clones in the sample, about 89% were seen once. Sequencing used CD4+ or CD8+ T cells sorted from blood, obtained in a trial of the OX40 agonist ivuxolimab. All receptors come from an adult with an advanced solid tumor such as melanoma, head and neck, liver or kidney cancer.

The chain uses TRBV6-4 and TRBJ2-6; D unresolved. With 3 bases removed from V and 0 bases from J, the gap between germline ends came to 3 bases. Germline assignment: CDR1 MRHNA and CDR2 SNTAGT. The CDR3 has 14 residues. CDR3 DNA sequence: TGTGCCAGCAGTGAGAGCTCTGGGGCCAACGTCCTGACTTTC. Translated: CASSESSGANVLTF.

The CDR3 loop is CASSKPCPDGEQYV. Written as DNA, the CDR3 is TGTGCCAGCAGCAAACCGTGCCCCGATGGGGAGCAGTACGTC. The V call is TRBV21-1, the J call TRBJ2-7; the table's D gene call, TRBD2, was not cross checked with the DNA. TRBV21-1 is reported as a pseudogene. The CDR3 runs to 14 residues.

This clone appeared once. The chain carries TRBV28 and TRBJ1-5; D might be TRBD1 (6 bases). V was clipped by 4 bases and J by 0 bases, with 10 bases between them. From germline, CDR1 is MDHEN and CDR2 SYDVKM. There are 15 residues in the CDR3. The CDR3 region is CASSSPGASNQPQHF. In nucleotides, the CDR3 is TGTGCCAGCAGTTCGCCAGGGGCTAGCAATCAGCCCCAGCATTTT.

Worth noting for this clone: The conserved phenylalanine or tryptophan normally closing the CDR3 is absent here, so this likely arose from a read error. No DNA is shown, since the ends of the CDR3 on it are uncertain; the CDR3 is the one TCRdb lists. This chain uses TRBV10-1 with TRBJ2-7. 9 amino acids form the CDR3, both terminal residues included. CDR1 and CDR2 from the germline V gene are WNHNN and SYGVQD (reference sequence). The CDR3 sequence is CASTGTAQI.

The gene calls are TRBV5-6 and TRBJ1-4; 12 nucleotides align to TRBD1. V lost 4 bases to trimming and J lost 8 bases; unmatched junction nucleotides: 15. CDR3 length: 18 amino acids. Germline CDR1 SGHDT, CDR2 YYEEEE. The CDR3 coding sequence is TGTGCCAGCAGCAGCCGGGGACAGGGGGCATTTATTTACGAAAAACTGTTTTTT. Amino acids: CASSSRGQGAFIYEKLFF.

This chain links TRBV18 with TRBJ2-3, with 7 bases identical to TRBD2. Germline V CDR1 and CDR2: KGHSH, LQKENI. Trimming removed 4 bases from V and 4 bases from J; junction bases left unmatched: 11. The CDR3 is made up of 16 amino acids. This CDR3 is CASSRPPATSSDTQYF. CDR3 coding DNA: TGTGCCAGCTCACGACCCCCAGCGACTAGCTCAGATACGCAGTATTTT.

The V and J genes are TRBV19 and TRBJ2-1; 9 bases align to TRBD2. Trimming cost V 7 bases and J 8 bases; bases outside gene matches: 6. Germline V lookup: CDR1 LNHDA, CDR2 SQIVND (reference sequence). This CDR3 has 13 amino acids. The CDR3 loop reads CASKGGLAYEQFF. CDR3 DNA: TGTGCCAGTAAGGGGGGACTAGCTTATGAGCAGTTCTTC.

V usage is TRBV7-9 and J usage is TRBJ2-3; 8 bases agree with TRBD2. Trimming removed 4 bases from V and 6 bases from J; junction bases left unmatched: 3. CDR3 length: 13 amino acids. From germline, CDR1 is SEHNR and CDR2 FQNEAQ (reference sequence). This CDR3 is CASSSGGADTQYF. The CDR3 coding sequence is TGTGCCAGCAGCTCCGGGGGGGCGGATACGCAGTATTTT.

The chain recombines TRBV19 with TRBJ1-1; TRBD1 might be the D (6 bases). V dropped 6 bases and J dropped 6 bases, with 14 bases sitting between them. Germline CDR1 reads LNHDA; CDR2 reads SQIVND (reference sequence). This CDR3 spans 13 amino acids. Here the CDR3 reads CASSSQQGAEAFF. The CDR3 DNA follows: TGTGCCAGTAGCTCCCAACAGGGCGCTGAAGCTTTCTTT.

To note about this clone: Within the sample, other DNA sequences also encode this same CDR3. V is TRBV6-1 and J is TRBJ1-5; 7 bases fit TRBD1. CDR1 and CDR2 (germline): MNHNS, SASEGT. The CDR3 runs 17 residues. The ends lost 4 bases at V and 4 bases at J; junction bases unmatched: 13. DNA for the CDR3: TGTGCCAGCAGTGGGGCAGGGGGGGGCGCCTTGAATCAGCCCCAGCATTTT. Translation gives CASSGAGGGALNQPQHF.

In this sample, this clone turned up a few times. Here the CDR3 DNA reads TGTGCCAGCAGTCTAGACAGGGGACGCGAGCAGTACTTC. Translated, it gives CASSLDRGREQYF. This sequence joins TRBV6-1 and TRBJ2-7; TRBD1 aligns across 8 bases. Germline assignment: CDR1 MNHNS and CDR2 SASEGT. With 5 bases clipped from V and 6 bases from J, the junction kept 6 bases outside the gene matches. This CDR3 contains 13 residues.

The chain joins TRBV7-8 to TRBJ2-1, with a possible D match to TRBD1 (5 bases). Trimming cost V 5 bases and J 2 bases, with 13 bases left between them. Germline V gives CDR1 SGHVS, CDR2 FQNEAQ. The CDR3 is 15 amino acids. The CDR3 is CASSPTQGTYNEQFF. In DNA form, the CDR3 reads TGTGCCAGCAGCCCCACCCAGGGTACCTACAATGAGCAGTTCTTC.

The rearrangement uses TRBV11-2 and TRBJ2-3; D not resolved. Germline CDR1 reads SGHAT; CDR2 reads FQNNGV. V was shortened by 5 bases and J by 5 bases, with 5 bases between the two germline ends. The CDR3 covers 11 residues. CDR3 loop: CASSVGDTQYF. For the CDR3, the DNA is TGTGCCAGCAGCGTAGGAGATACGCAGTATTTT.

This chain joins TRBV7-2 and TRBJ2-3; tentatively, D is TRBD1 or TRBD2 (5 bases each). Germline V gene lookup returns CDR1 SGHTA and CDR2 FQGNSA. The CDR3 totals 14 residues. Deletions cut 4 bases from V and 9 bases from J, with 17 bases between. CDR3 nucleotide sequence: TGTGCCAGCAGCTCCTCGGGACCCCAGAGCACGCAGTATTTT. It encodes CASSSSGPQSTQYF.

The J gene is TRBJ1-5, the V gene TRBV19; D is unresolved. Germline V gives CDR1 LNHDA, CDR2 SQIVND (reference sequence). Trimming left V 1 base short and J 6 bases short, with 7 bases between. The CDR3 has 13 amino acids. CDR3 in DNA: TGTGCCAGTAGTATAGGGGTTTTTCAGCCCCAGCATTTT. This sequence encodes CASSIGVFQPQHF.

V is TRBV29-1 and J is TRBJ2-1, with unresolved D. The CDR3 is 13 amino acids. Trimming shortened V by 4 bases and J by 9 bases, and 16 bases separated the two germline ends. Looked up from germline, CDR1 is SQVTM and CDR2 is ANQGSEA. The CDR3 nucleotides are TGCAGCGTTGCGATGGGTAGGGCCGCTGAGCAGTTCTTC. It is translated as CSVAMGRAAEQFF.

The CDR3 sequence: CASSQGSISYEQYV. The CDR3 nucleotides read TGCGCCAGCAGCCAAGGCTCTATATCCTACGAGCAGTACGTC. The J gene is TRBJ2-7, the V gene TRBV4-3; no reliable D call. Germline V lookup: CDR1 LGHNA, CDR2 YSLEER. Trimming left V 1 base short and J 1 base short, with 8 bases between. The CDR3 has 14 residues.